Detailed here is one TCR beta chain. Its specificity is unknown. The sample originates from a study of long-term antiretroviral therapy in people with HIV. Study findings and constraints: All time points showed a repertoire dominated by clones expanded before ART.

CDR1 is MNHEY, CDR2 SMNVEV, per germline (reference sequence). The CDR3 runs to 12 residues. V lost 1 base and J lost 6, with 4 bases in between. Inclusion required at least two post-ART and at least one pre-ART PBMC samples. The authors ran the immunoSEQ assay, v3.0, at survey level. Assay used: immunoSEQ multiplex PCR; TCRdb lists only in-frame clones, some missing. Of about 25,000 clones in the sample, 65% to 90% are singletons; the top ten hold approximately 15%. This specimen was unsorted PBMCs, taken 1.2 years after starting antiretroviral therapy. The source is a man between 45 and 60 years old with HIV. This chain links TRBV27 with TRBJ2-1; D ambiguous. The chain's CDR3 is CASSLLGNEQFF. The CDR3 nucleotides are TGTGCCAGCAGTTTATTGGGCAATGAGCAGTTCTTC.